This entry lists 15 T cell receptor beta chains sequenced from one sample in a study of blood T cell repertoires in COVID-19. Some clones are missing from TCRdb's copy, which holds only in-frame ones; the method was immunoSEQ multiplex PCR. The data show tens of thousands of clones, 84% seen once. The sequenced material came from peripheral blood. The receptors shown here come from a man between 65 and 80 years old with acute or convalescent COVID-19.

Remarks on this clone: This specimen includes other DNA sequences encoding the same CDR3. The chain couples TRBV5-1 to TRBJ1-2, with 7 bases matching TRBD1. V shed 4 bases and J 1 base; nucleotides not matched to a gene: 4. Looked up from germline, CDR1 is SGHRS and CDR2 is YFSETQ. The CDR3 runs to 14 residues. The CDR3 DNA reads TGCGCCAGCAGCCTCGGACAGGATAACTATGGCTACACCTTC. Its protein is CASSLGQDNYGYTF.

CDR3 nucleotides: TGCGCCAGCAGCGGGGACAGTAACATTCAGTACTTC. Its translation: CASSGDSNIQYF. The rearrangement joins TRBV5-1 to TRBJ2-4, with 7 bases aligning to TRBD1. CDR3 length: 12 amino acids. Germline assignment: CDR1 SGHRS and CDR2 YFSETQ. Trimming at V came to 4 bases and at J to 7 bases, leaving 2 bases not matched to a gene.

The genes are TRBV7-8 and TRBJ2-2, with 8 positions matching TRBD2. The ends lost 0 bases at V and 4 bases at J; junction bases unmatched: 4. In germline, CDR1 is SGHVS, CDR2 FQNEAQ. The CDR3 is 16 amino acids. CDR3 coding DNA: TGTGCCAGCAGCTTAGCGGTAGCGGGGTCCACCGGGGAGCTGTTTTTT. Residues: CASSLAVAGSTGELFF.

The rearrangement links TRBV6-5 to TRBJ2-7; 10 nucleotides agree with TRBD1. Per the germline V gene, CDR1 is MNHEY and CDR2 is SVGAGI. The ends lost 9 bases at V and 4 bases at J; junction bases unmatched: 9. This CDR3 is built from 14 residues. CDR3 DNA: TGTGCCAGTAGAATAGGACAGGGGGGATACGAGCAGTACTTC. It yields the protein CASRIGQGGYEQYF.

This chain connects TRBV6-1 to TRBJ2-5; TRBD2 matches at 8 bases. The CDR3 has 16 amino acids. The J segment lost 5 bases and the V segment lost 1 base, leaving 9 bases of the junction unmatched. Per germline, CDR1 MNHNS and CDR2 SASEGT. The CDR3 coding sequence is TGTGCCAGCAGTGAAGATCGGGCGGGGGGAAGGGAGACCCAGTACTTC. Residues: CASSEDRAGGRETQYF.

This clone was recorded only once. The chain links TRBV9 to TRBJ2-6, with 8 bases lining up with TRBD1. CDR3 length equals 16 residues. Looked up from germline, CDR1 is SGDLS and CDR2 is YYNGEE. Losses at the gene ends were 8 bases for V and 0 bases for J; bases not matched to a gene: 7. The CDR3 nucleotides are TGTGCCAGTTTGACAGGGGCCCTCTCTGGGGCCAACGTCCTGACTTTC. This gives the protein CASLTGALSGANVLTF.

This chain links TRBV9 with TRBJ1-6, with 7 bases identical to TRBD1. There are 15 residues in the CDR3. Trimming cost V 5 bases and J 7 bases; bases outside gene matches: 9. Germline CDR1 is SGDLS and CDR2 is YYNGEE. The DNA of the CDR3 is TGTGCCAGCAGACCCTCCGGGACAGACAATTCACCCCTCCACTTT. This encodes CASRPSGTDNSPLHF.

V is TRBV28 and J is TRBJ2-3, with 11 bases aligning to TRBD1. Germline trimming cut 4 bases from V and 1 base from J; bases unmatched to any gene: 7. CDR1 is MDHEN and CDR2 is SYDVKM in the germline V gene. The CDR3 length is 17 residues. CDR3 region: CASSSPGQGGGTDTQYF. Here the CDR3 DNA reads TGTGCCAGCAGTTCTCCGGGACAGGGGGGAGGCACAGATACGCAGTATTTT.

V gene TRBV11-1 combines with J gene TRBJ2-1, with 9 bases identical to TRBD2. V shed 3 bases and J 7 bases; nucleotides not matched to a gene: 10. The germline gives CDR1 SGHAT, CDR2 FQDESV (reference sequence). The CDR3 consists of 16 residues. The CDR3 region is CASSLSIAGALNEQFF. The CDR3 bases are TGTGCCAGCAGCTTGAGTATAGCGGGAGCTTTAAATGAGCAGTTCTTC.

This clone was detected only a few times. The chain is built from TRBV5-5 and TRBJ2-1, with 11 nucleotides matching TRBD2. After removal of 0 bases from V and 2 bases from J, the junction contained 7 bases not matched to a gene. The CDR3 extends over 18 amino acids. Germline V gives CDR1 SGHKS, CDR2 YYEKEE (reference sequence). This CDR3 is CASSLEPGLAAPYNEQFF. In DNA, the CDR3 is TGTGCCAGCAGCTTGGAACCGGGACTAGCGGCTCCCTACAATGAGCAGTTCTTC.

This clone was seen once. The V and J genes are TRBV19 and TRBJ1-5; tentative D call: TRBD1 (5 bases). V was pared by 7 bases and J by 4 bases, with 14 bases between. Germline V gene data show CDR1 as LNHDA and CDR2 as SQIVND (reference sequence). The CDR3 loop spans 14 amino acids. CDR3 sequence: CASTRGTQNQPQHF. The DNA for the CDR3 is TGTGCCAGTACCCGGGGGACTCAAAATCAGCCCCAGCATTTT.

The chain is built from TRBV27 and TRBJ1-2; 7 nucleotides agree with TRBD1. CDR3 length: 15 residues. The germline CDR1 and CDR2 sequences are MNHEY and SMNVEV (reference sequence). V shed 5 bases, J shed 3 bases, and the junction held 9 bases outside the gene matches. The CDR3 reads CASSSEHRGDYGYTF. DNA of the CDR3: TGTGCCAGCAGTAGCGAACACAGGGGTGACTATGGCTACACCTTC.

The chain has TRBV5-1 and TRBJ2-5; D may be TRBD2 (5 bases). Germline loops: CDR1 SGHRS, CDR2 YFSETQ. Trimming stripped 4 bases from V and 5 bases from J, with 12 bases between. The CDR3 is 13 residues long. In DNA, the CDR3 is TGCGCCAGCAGCCCCAACGGGGTGGAGACCCAGTACTTC. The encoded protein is CASSPNGVETQYF. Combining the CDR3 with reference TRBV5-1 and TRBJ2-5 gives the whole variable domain KAGVTQTPRYLIKTRGQQVTLSCSPISGHRSVSWYQQTPGQGLQFLFEYFSETQRNKGNFPGRFSGRQFSNSRSEMNVSTLELGDSALYLCASSPNGVETQYFGPGTRLLVL.

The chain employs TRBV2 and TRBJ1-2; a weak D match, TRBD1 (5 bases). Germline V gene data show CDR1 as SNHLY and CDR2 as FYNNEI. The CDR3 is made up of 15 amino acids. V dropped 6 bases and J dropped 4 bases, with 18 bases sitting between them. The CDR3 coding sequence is TGTGCCAGCAGGCAAGATGGGGCTAAGAGCTATGGCTACACCTTC. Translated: CASRQDGAKSYGYTF. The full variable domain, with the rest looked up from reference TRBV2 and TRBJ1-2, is EPEVTQTPSHQVTQMGQEVILRCVPISNHLYFYWYRQILGQKVEFLVSFYNNEISEKSEIFDDQFSVERPDGSNFTLKIRSTKLEDSAMYFCASRQDGAKSYGYTFGSGTRLTVV.

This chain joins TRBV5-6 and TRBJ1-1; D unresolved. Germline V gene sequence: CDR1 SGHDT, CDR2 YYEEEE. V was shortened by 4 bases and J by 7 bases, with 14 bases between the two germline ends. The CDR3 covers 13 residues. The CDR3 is CASSPAGSNEAFF. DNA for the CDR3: TGTGCCAGCAGCCCAGCGGGGTCGAATGAAGCTTTCTTT.